This TCR beta chain is from a study of blood T cells in healthy people across ages. For the second PCR, which ran for roughly 6 to 11 cycles, a sample-barcoded 5' primer and a J-beta primer mix were used. TCRdb reprocessed the 5' RACE reads via MiXCR and lists one record per CDR3 protein. This sample has about 1.8 million distinct CDR3 sequences; roughly 49% occur once, and the top ten carry 2.1%. Source material: blood. This clonotype was obtained from a woman in her thirties or forties in good health.

CDR3 coding DNA: TGTGCCAGCAGTTCCAACCTCCGGGACGGACCGGGAGGTGGCAATCAGCCCCAGCATTTT. It translates to CASSSNLRDGPGGGNQPQHF. This chain links TRBV28 with TRBJ1-5; the D gene is possibly TRBD1 (5 bases). The germline V gene encodes CDR1 MDHEN and CDR2 SYDVKM. V dropped 4 bases and J dropped 2 bases, with 27 bases sitting between them. This CDR3 is built from 20 residues.